A selection of T cell receptor beta chains follows, all from one sample in a study of T cell responses to AZD1222 COVID-19 vaccine. Sequenced by immunoSEQ multiplex PCR; TCRdb stores in-frame clones only, minus some. The sample shows some 150,000 clones, just under 95% of them seen only once. Sequenced here: peripheral blood, sampled on day 0 of AZD1222 vaccination. The receptors shown here come from an adult in good health. The CDR3 runs from the conserved cysteine through the conserved F or W. The D gene is left open where the match is weak. Size values are once, few and many counts, or a class for expanded clones, and some rows have none.

>-|TRBJ1-5|TRBV28|-
TGTGCCAGCACGGGACACCCGCTTAGCAATCAGCCCCAGCATTTT
CASTGHPLSNQPQHF
>-|TRBJ2-7|TRBV27|-
TGTGCCAGCAGTTCCCGGGACGGATATCTTAGGGAGCAGTACTTC
CASSSRDGYLREQYF
>-|TRBJ1-1|TRBV28|-
TGTGCCAGCAGCCCGGGCCCGGAGGGCACTGAAGCTTTCTTT
CASSPGPEGTEAFF
>once|TRBJ1-5|TRBV19|TRBD1
TGTGCCAGTAGTACCAGGACAGGGGATCATCAGCCCCAGCATTTT
CASSTRTGDHQPQHF
>-|TRBJ2-7|TRBV9|-
TGTGCCAGCAGCGTAGGGGGATTCTACGAGCAGTACTTC
CASSVGGFYEQYF
>-|TRBJ2-3|TRBV19|-
TGTGCCAGTAGTATGGGTGGACGGAGCACAGATACGCAGTATTTT
CASSMGGRSTDTQYF
>-|TRBJ2-5|TRBV7-2|-
TGTGCCAGCAGCCTAGGGGTGGGGGGCCAAGAGACCCAGTACTTC
CASSLGVGGQETQYF
>-|TRBJ2-7|TRBV27|-
TGTGCCAGCAGCGCAAACAGGGTTATATACTACGAGCAGTACTTC
CASSANRVIYYEQYF
>-|TRBJ1-6|TRBV6-1|TRBD1
TGTGCCAGCAGTGAATACCGGACAGGGTTTACACCCCTCCACTTT
CASSEYRTGFTPLHF
>-|TRBJ2-1|TRBV4-2|TRBD2
TGTGCCAGCAGCCACCCCGGGGGGGGGCTCTCCTACAATGAGCAGTTCTTC
CASSHPGGGLSYNEQFF
>-|TRBJ2-3|TRBV21-1|-
TGTGCCAGAGGGACAGGGCCCACAGATACGCAGTATTTT
CARGTGPTDTQYF
>-|TRBJ1-2|TRBV2|-
TGTGCCAGCAGACTTCAAACTACAGGGAATGGCTACACCTTC
CASRLQTTGNGYTF
>-|TRBJ1-1|TRBV6-5|-
TGTGCCAGCAGTAAACAGGGACTTCCCGAAGCTTTCTTT
CASSKQGLPEAFF
>-|TRBJ2-7|TRBV25-1|-
TGTGCCAGCAGTGAACTTAACCCCGGGTGGGGGGAGCAGTACTTC
CASSELNPGWGEQYF
>-|TRBJ2-7|TRBV7-2|TRBD1
TGTGCCAGCAGCTTTGACAGGGGTAGGGAGCAGTACTTC
CASSFDRGREQYF
>-|TRBJ1-5|TRBV27|TRBD1
TGTGCCAGCGCCCCCACGACAGGGAGTAATCAGCCCCAGCATTTT
CASAPTTGSNQPQHF
>-|TRBJ2-7|TRBV2|TRBD1
TGTGCCAGCAGTGAAACAGGGGGCTTCGACGAGCAGTACTTC
CASSETGGFDEQYF
>-|TRBJ1-1|TRBV18|-
TGTGCCAGCTCACCTTGGACGGTGAACACTGAAGCTTTCTTT
CASSPWTVNTEAFF
>-|TRBJ2-5|TRBV4-2|-
TGTGCCAGCAGCCAAGACAGGACGGCACAAGAGACCCAGTACTTC
CASSQDRTAQETQYF
>-|TRBJ2-2|TRBV12-3/TRBV12-4|-
TGTGCCAGCAGTTTAACTGGCGGGGAGCTGTTTTTT
CASSLTGGELFF
>-|TRBJ2-3|TRBV19|-
TGTGCCAGTAGTATAGATCATGGGGGGAGCACAGATACGCAGTATTTT
CASSIDHGGSTDTQYF
>-|TRBJ1-5|TRBV5-1|-
TGCGCCAGCAGCTTGGGGTCTAACAATCAGCCCCAGCATTTT
CASSLGSNNQPQHF
>-|TRBJ1-5|TRBV19|TRBD1
TGTGCCAGTAGTATAGGGGGACAGGGGCGGCAGCCCCAGCATTTT
CASSIGGQGRQPQHF
>-|TRBJ2-7|TRBV28|-
TGTGCCAGCAGTTTGATGGGAAGCTACGAGCAGTACTTC
CASSLMGSYEQYF
>-|TRBJ2-7|TRBV28|-
TGTGCCAGCAGTGACTTTTACAACTACGAGCAGTACTTC
CASSDFYNYEQYF
>-|TRBJ1-6|TRBV11-2|-
TGTGCCAGCAGCTTAATTCGGAATAATTCACCCCTCCACTTT
CASSLIRNNSPLHF
>-|TRBJ2-7|TRBV10-3|TRBD1
TGTGCCATCAAAGGACAGGGAGACTCCTACGAGCAGTACTTC
CAIKGQGDSYEQYF
>-|TRBJ1-1|TRBV7-2|-
TGTGCCAGCAGCTTAGGAGGCATGTGGACTGAAGCTTTCTTT
CASSLGGMWTEAFF
>-|TRBJ2-5|TRBV5-4|-
TGTGCCAGCAGCGAGGACCACCAAGAGACCCAGTACTTC
CASSEDHQETQYF
>-|TRBJ2-1|TRBV27|-
TGTGCCAGCAGTTTAAACTATCCATCCTACAATGAGCAGTTCTTC
CASSLNYPSYNEQFF
>-|TRBJ2-2|TRBV28|-
TGTGCCAGCAGTTTACCCGGGGGCATAGGCGGGGAGCTGTTTTTT
CASSLPGGIGGELFF
>-|TRBJ1-3|TRBV19|-
TGTGCCAGTAGTACCGTTGGGGAACCCTCTGGAAACACCATATATTTT
CASSTVGEPSGNTIYF
>once|TRBJ2-4|TRBV3-1/TRBV3-2|TRBD1
TGTGCCAGCAGCCAAGACGGACAGGGAGCTGTTAACATTCAGTACTTC
CASSQDGQGAVNIQYF
>once|TRBJ1-3|TRBV11-2|-
TGTGCCAGCAGCCCCGCGCCTGGAAACACCATATATTTT
CASSPAPGNTIYF
>-|TRBJ2-1|TRBV28|-
TGTGCCAGCAGCTTTAATGACTGGTTAAGCCCCAATGAGCAGTTCTTC
CASSFNDWLSPNEQFF
>-|TRBJ1-6|TRBV11-2|-
TGTGCCAGCAGCCCTAGAAGCGGCGGTTCACCCCTCCACTTT
CASSPRSGGSPLHF
>-|TRBJ2-2|TRBV28|-
TGTGCCAGCAGTTTATACCCTAAGAGAACAGCTTTGGCCGGGGAGCTGTTTTTT
CASSLYPKRTALAGELFF
>-|TRBJ1-2|TRBV28|-
TGTGCCAGCGGGCGGCTCGACTATGGCTACACCTTC
CASGRLDYGYTF
>once|TRBJ1-2|TRBV7-9|-
TGTGCCAGCAGCTTAGCGTACAGGGAAGGTGGCTCCTATGGCTACACCTTC
CASSLAYREGGSYGYTF
>-|TRBJ1-4|TRBV18|-
TGTGCCAGCTCACCACCGATTGGTAATGAAAAACTGTTTTTT
CASSPPIGNEKLFF
>once|TRBJ2-1|TRBV28|-
TGTGCCAGCAGTTTAGCTGGGGGCTCCTACAATGAGCAGTTCTTC
CASSLAGGSYNEQFF